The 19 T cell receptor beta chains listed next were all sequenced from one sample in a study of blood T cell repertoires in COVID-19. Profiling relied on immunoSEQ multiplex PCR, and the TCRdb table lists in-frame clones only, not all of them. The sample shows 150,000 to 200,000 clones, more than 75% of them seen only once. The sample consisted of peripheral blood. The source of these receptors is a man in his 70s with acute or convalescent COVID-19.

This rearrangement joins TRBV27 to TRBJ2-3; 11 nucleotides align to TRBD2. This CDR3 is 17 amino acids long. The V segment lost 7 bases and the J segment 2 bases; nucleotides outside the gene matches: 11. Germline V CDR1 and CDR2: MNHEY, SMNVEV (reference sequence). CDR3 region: CASNPFGLAGPTDTQYF. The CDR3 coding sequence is TGTGCCAGCAACCCGTTCGGACTAGCGGGTCCCACAGATACGCAGTATTTT.

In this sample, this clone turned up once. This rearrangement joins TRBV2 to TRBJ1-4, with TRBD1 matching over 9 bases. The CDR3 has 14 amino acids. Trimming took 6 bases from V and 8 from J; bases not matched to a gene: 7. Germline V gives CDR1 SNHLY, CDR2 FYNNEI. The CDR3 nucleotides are TGTGCCAGCAGCGGGACAGGGAGGGGAGAAAAACTGTTTTTT. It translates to CASSGTGRGEKLFF.

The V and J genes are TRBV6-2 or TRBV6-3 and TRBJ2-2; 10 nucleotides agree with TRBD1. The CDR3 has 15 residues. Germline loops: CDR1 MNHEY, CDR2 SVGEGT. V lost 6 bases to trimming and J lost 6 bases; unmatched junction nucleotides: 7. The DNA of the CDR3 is TGTGCCAGCAGCGGGCGACAGGGGGCACCCGGGGAGCTGTTTTTT. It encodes CASSGRQGAPGELFF.

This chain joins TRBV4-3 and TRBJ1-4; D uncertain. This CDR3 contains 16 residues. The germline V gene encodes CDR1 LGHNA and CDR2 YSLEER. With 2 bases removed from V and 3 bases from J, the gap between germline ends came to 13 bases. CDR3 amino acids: CASSQNLNGANEKLFF. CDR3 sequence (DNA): TGCGCCAGCAGCCAAAACCTCAACGGGGCTAATGAAAAACTGTTTTTT.

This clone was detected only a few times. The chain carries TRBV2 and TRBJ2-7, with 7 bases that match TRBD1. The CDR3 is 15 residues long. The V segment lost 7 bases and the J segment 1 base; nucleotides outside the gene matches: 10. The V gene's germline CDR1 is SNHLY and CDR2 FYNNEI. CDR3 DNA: TGTGCCAGCACCCTCGGACAGGCGATATCCTACGAGCAGTACTTC. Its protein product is CASTLGQAISYEQYF.

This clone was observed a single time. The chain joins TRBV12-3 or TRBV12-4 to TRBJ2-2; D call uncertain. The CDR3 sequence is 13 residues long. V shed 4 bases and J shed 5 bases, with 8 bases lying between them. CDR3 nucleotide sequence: TGTGCCAGCAGTTCGGGTGGTACCGGGGAGCTGTTTTTT. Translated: CASSSGGTGELFF.

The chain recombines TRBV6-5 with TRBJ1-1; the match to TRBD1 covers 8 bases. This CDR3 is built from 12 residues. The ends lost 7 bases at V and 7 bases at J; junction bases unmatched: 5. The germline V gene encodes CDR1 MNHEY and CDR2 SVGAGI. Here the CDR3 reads CASTPDRGEAFF. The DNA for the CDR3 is TGTGCCAGCACCCCTGACAGGGGTGAAGCTTTCTTT.

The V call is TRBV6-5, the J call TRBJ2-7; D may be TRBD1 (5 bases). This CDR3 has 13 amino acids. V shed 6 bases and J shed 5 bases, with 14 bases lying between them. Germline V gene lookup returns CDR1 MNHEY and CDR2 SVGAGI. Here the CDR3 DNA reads TGTGCCAGCAGGGTTAGGCAGGGCCACGAGCAGTACTTC. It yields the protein CASRVRQGHEQYF.

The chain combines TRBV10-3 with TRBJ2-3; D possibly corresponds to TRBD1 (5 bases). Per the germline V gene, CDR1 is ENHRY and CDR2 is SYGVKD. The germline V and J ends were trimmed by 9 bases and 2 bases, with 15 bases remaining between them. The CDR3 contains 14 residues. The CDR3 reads CAIGPQGITDTQYF. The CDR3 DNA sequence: TGTGCCATAGGCCCCCAGGGTATCACAGATACGCAGTATTTT.

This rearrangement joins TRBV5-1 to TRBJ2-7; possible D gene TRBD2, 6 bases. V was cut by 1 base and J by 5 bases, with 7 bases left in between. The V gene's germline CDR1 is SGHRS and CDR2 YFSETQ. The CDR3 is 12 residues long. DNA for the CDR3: TGCGCCAGCAGCTTGCCGGGAGACGAGCAGTACTTC. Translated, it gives CASSLPGDEQYF.

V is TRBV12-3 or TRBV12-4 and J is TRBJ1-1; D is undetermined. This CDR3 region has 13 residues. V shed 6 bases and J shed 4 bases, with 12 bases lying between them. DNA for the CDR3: TGTGCCAGCAGCCTCGGGGTTGGCACTGAAGCTTTCTTT. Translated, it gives CASSLGVGTEAFF.

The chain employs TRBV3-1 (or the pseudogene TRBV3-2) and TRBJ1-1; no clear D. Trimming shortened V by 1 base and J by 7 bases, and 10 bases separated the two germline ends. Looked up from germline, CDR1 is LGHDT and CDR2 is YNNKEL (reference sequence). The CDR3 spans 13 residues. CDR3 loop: CASSQGGIGEAFF. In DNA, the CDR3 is TGTGCCAGCAGCCAAGGAGGGATCGGTGAAGCTTTCTTT.

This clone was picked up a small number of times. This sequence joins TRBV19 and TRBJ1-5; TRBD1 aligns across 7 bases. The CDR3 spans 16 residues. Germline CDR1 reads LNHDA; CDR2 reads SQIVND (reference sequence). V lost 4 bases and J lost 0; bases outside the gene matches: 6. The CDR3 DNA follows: TGTGCCAGTAGTACGACAGGGCGAGTTAGCAATCAGCCCCAGCATTTT. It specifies CASSTTGRVSNQPQHF.

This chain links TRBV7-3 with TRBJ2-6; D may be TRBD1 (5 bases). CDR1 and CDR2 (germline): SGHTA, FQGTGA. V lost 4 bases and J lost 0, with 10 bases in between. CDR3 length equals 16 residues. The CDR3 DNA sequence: TGTGCCAGCAGCTCAAGGGGAAGCTCTGGGGCCAACGTCCTGACTTTC. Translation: CASSSRGSSGANVLTF.

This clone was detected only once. Here the CDR3 DNA reads TGTGCCAGCAGTGAAGCGTGGACAGGGCCCTCCTACGAGCAGTACTTC. It codes for CASSEAWTGPSYEQYF. V is TRBV6-1 and J is TRBJ2-7; 8 bases are shared with TRBD1. CDR1 is MNHNS and CDR2 is SASEGT in the germline V gene. Losses at the gene ends were 0 bases for V and 0 bases for J; bases not matched to a gene: 4. The CDR3 totals 16 residues.

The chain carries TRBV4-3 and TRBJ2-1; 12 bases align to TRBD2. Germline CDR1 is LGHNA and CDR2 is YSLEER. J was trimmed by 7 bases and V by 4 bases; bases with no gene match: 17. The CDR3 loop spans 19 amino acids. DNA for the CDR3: TGCGCCAGCAGCCGCAAAACTAGCGGGGGGATCCGGATCGCAAATGAGCAGTTCTTC. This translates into CASSRKTSGGIRIANEQFF.

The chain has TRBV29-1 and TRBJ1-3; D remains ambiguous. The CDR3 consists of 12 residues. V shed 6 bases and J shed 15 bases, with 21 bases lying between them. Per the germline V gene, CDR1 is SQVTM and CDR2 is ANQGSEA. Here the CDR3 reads CSVSDSQKKAYF. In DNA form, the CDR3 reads TGCAGCGTAAGTGACTCGCAAAAAAAAGCATATTTT.

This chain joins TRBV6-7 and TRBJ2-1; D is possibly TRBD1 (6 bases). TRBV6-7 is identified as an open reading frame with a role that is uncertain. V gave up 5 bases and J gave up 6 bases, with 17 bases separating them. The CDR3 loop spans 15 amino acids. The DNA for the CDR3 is TGTGCCAGCAGTCCCCGGGACACCCGCCGCAATGAGCAGTTCTTC. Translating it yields CASSPRDTRRNEQFF.

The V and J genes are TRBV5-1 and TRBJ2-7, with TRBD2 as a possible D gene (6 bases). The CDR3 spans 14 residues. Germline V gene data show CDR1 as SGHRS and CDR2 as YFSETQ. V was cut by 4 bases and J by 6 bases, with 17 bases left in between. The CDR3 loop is CASSQTLGGSEQYF. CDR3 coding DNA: TGCGCCAGCAGCCAAACTCTGGGGGGTTCCGAGCAGTACTTC.